What follows is one TCR beta chain and its context. What it binds is not known. The length of the CDR3 is 13 residues. CDR1 is MNHEY, CDR2 SVGAGI, per germline. V lost 0 bases and J 1 base, leaving 3 bases between the germline ends. The data were obtained in a study of a mutant IDH1 vaccine in newly diagnosed glioma. Study summary: Those enrolled had earlier been treated with radiotherapy, temozolomide, or both, mostly both.

The time point is: baseline, week 1 (first vaccination visit). The sample's treatment: pre-vaccination baseline after standard-of-care therapy. Generated by immunoSEQ multiplex PCR, the TCRdb table keeps only in-frame clones and is missing some. Of over 14,000 clones detected, more than 80% appear once; the ten largest clones hold approximately 10%. General study points: Variations in leading peripheral T cell clonotypes appeared to have no connection with pseudoprogression. Of all patients, about 93% showed vaccine-induced immune responses.

This sequence was found in a woman aged 35 to 49 with glioma. Some clones in this sample may be carry-over from other donors' samples. The input for sequencing was PBMCs, taken from a glioma patient treated with radiotherapy, temozolomide or both. This chain uses TRBV6-5 with TRBJ1-1; no clear D gene. DNA of the CDR3: TGTGCCAGCAGTTACTCAAAGAACACTGAAGCTTTCTTT. It yields the protein CASSYSKNTEAFF.